The 13 T cell receptor beta chains below come from one sample, sequenced in a study of blood T cell repertoires in COVID-19. Produced via immunoSEQ multiplex PCR; TCRdb's table is partial and in-frame only. The sample yields about 50,000 clones, 83% seen once. Sequencing was carried out using peripheral blood. Receptors originate from a man aged 35 to 55 with acute or convalescent COVID-19.

This clone was seen a handful of times. The same CDR3 arises from other DNA sequences in this sample as well. This chain connects TRBV27 to TRBJ1-1; 8 bases are shared with TRBD1. J lost 0 bases, V lost 3 bases, and 6 bases had no gene match. The germline V gene encodes CDR1 MNHEY and CDR2 SMNVEV (reference sequence). The CDR3 runs 16 residues. CDR3 nucleotide sequence: TGTGCCAGCAGTTTTGGACAGGGTCGGATGAACACTGAAGCTTTCTTT. Translation: CASSFGQGRMNTEAFF.

This clone occurred a few times. The rearrangement links TRBV6-6 to TRBJ1-4, with TRBD1 identical over 8 bases. The CDR3 covers 16 residues. Trimming cost V 5 bases and J 8 bases; bases outside gene matches: 13. Germline CDR1 is MNHNY and CDR2 is SVGAGI (reference sequence). CDR3 in amino acids: CASSALPGQEEEKLFF. CDR3 coding DNA: TGTGCCAGCAGTGCATTACCGGGACAGGAGGAAGAAAAACTGTTTTTT.

The chain has TRBV5-5 and TRBJ2-5; 7 bases agree with TRBD1. CDR1 is SGHKS and CDR2 is YYEKEE in the germline V gene (reference sequence). V lost 4 bases to trimming and J lost 5 bases; unmatched junction nucleotides: 20. This CDR3 spans 18 amino acids. This CDR3 is CASSLTGTASMRGETQYF. The CDR3 DNA is TGTGCCAGCAGCCTTACCGGGACAGCATCAATGAGAGGGGAGACCCAGTACTTC.

The chain employs TRBV19 and TRBJ1-1; D may be TRBD1 (5 bases). Germline-derived CDR1 and CDR2 are LNHDA and SQIVND (reference sequence). V dropped 8 bases and J dropped 5 bases, with 15 bases sitting between them. The CDR3 runs to 13 residues. The CDR3 sequence: CASGTWGVTEAFF. DNA for the CDR3: TGTGCCAGTGGCACCTGGGGGGTGACTGAAGCTTTCTTT.

The V gene is TRBV7-2, the J gene TRBJ2-1; D gene uncertain. This CDR3 has 13 residues. Germline lookup yields CDR1 SGHTA and CDR2 FQGNSA. Trimming stripped 1 base from V and 5 bases from J, with 6 bases between. The CDR3 DNA follows: TGTGCCAGCAGCTTAGACGCGAACAATGAGCAGTTCTTC. Encoded protein: CASSLDANNEQFF. The whole variable domain, remainder taken from reference TRBV7-2 and TRBJ2-1, is GAGVSQSPSNKVTEKGKDVELRCDPISGHTALYWYRQSLGQGLEFLIYFQGNSAPDKSGLPSDRFSAERTGGSVSTLTIQRTQQEDSAVYLCASSLDANNEQFFGPGTRLTVL.

This chain uses TRBV19 with TRBJ1-1; D remains unclear. The CDR3 contains 14 residues. Germline V gives CDR1 LNHDA, CDR2 SQIVND (reference sequence). Trimming pared 6 bases from V and 0 bases from J, leaving 11 bases between. CDR3 loop: CASSRNTLNTEAFF. DNA for the CDR3: TGTGCCAGTAGCAGGAACACCCTGAACACTGAAGCTTTCTTT.

In its sample, this clone was seen once. The chain joins TRBV24-1 to TRBJ1-2, with D perhaps matching TRBD1 (5 bases). This CDR3 contains 13 residues. Germline V CDR1 and CDR2: KGHDR, SFDVKD. V shed 2 bases and J shed 12 bases, with 15 bases lying between them. The CDR3 DNA reads TGTGCCACCAGTGATTCTCTGGGGGGAAGGCACACCTTC. Its protein is CATSDSLGGRHTF.

The chain uses TRBV18 and TRBJ1-1, with 7 nucleotides matching TRBD1. With V trimmed by 5 bases and J by 3 bases, 6 bases remained unmatched. Germline V CDR1 and CDR2: KGHSH, LQKENI. This CDR3 contains 14 residues. The DNA for the CDR3 is TGTGCCAGCTCATTACAGGGGCCGGACACTGAAGCTTTCTTT. This codes for CASSLQGPDTEAFF.

This rearrangement joins TRBV7-9 to TRBJ2-2, with 8 bases that match TRBD1. Trimming at V came to 1 base and at J to 11 bases, leaving 9 bases not matched to a gene. Per germline, CDR1 SEHNR and CDR2 FQNEAQ (reference sequence). The CDR3 consists of 15 residues. Here the CDR3 reads CASSLDGTGRLELFF. CDR3 nucleotide sequence: TGTGCCAGCAGCTTAGACGGGACAGGACGCCTTGAGCTGTTTTTT.

J is TRBJ1-6 and V is TRBV30, with TRBD1 matching 9 bases. Germline V gene sequence: CDR1 GTSNPN, CDR2 SVGIG (reference sequence). The CDR3 sequence is 15 residues long. V dropped 0 bases and J dropped 7; count of bases not matched to a gene: 4. The CDR3 loop reads CAWSVGTGMNSPLHF. DNA for the CDR3: TGTGCCTGGAGTGTAGGGACAGGGATGAATTCACCCCTCCACTTT.

V is TRBV19 and J is TRBJ1-1; 9 bases match TRBD1. Germline V gives CDR1 LNHDA, CDR2 SQIVND (reference sequence). With 11 bases clipped from V and 2 bases from J, the junction kept 24 bases outside the gene matches. The CDR3 extends over 19 amino acids. The CDR3 region is CAGLTRDRENSLRNTEAFF. The CDR3 DNA follows: TGTGCCGGATTGACCCGGGACAGGGAAAATTCTTTGAGAAACACTGAAGCTTTCTTT. The whole variable domain, filled in from reference TRBV19 and TRBJ1-1, reads DGGITQSPKYLFRKEGQNVTLSCEQNLNHDAMYWYRQDPGQGLRLIYYSQIVNDFQKGDIAEGYSVSREKKESFPLTVTSAQKNPTAFYLCAGLTRDRENSLRNTEAFFGQGTRLTVV.

CDR3 region: CASRASGARGEKLFF. CDR3 sequence (DNA): TGTGCCAGCAGGGCATCAGGGGCCCGGGGTGAAAAACTGTTTTTT. This chain links TRBV11-2 with TRBJ1-4; tentative D call: TRBD1 (6 bases). With 6 bases removed from V and 7 bases from J, the gap between germline ends came to 18 bases. The CDR3 is made up of 15 amino acids. Germline V gene lookup returns CDR1 SGHAT and CDR2 FQNNGV.

The chain employs TRBV19 and TRBJ1-5; no definite D call. The CDR3 has 13 residues. Trimming stripped 6 bases from V and 3 bases from J, with 9 bases between. CDR1 LNHDA and CDR2 SQIVND come from the germline V gene (reference sequence). CDR3 nucleotide sequence: TGTGCCAGTAGGAGTCAGGACAATCAGCCCCAGCATTTT. Encoded protein: CASRSQDNQPQHF.